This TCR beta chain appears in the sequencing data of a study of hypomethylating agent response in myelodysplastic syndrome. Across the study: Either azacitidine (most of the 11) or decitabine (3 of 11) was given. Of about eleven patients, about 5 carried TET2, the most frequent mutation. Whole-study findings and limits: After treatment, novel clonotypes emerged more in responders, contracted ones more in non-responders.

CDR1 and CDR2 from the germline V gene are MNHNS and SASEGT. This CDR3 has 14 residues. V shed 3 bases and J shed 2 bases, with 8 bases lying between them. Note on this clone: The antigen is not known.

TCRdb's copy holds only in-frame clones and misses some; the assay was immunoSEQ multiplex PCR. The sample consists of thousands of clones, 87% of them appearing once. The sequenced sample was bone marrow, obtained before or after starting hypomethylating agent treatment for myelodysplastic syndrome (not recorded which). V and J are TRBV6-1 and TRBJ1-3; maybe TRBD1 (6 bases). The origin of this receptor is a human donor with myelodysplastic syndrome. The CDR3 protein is CASSEGATGNTIYF. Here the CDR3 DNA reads TGTGCCAGCAGTGAGGGGGCTACTGGAAACACCATATATTTT.